One T cell receptor (beta chain) is described in this entry. The V and J ends lost 5 bases and 7 bases, in that order; junction bases with no gene match: 7. In germline, CDR1 is LNHDA, CDR2 SQIVND (reference sequence). The CDR3 consists of 14 residues. This specimen comes from a study of blood T cell repertoires in COVID-19. Across the study: Material from acute and convalescent COVID-19 was sourced from the United States, Italy and Spain. PBMCs, B-cell-depleted T cells, or T cells were the source of the cDNA or gDNA that made up the material.

In the study's own analysis: The assay estimated nucleated cells by amplifying reference gene primers. The table came from immunoSEQ multiplex PCR; TCRdb's copy has only in-frame clones and leaves some out. V and J calls and clone size are copied from that table; D and trimming were computed from the DNA. The sample yields 65,000 to 75,000 clones, roughly 89% seen once. The chain carries TRBV19 and TRBJ1-4; TRBD1 agrees at 7 bases. Sample: peripheral blood. The receptor's source is a woman aged 45-59 years with active COVID-19. Here the CDR3 reads CASSLRTGAEKLFF. CDR3 coding DNA: TGTGCCAGTAGTCTTCGGACAGGCGCTGAAAAACTGTTTTTT.